This T cell receptor beta chain emerged from a study of T cell responses to AZD1222 COVID-19 vaccine. Study-wide results and limits: Spike was spanned by vaccine-associated CD4 TCRs, with dominance at 160-218 and 743-854. Increased Spike-specific TCR breadth and depth were observed after two AZD1222 doses.

CDR3 length: 14 residues. V was trimmed by 1 base and J by 5 bases, leaving 8 bases between them. The germline gives CDR1 KGHSH, CDR2 LQKENI. This table comes from immunoSEQ multiplex PCR, and its TCRdb copy is limited to in-frame clones, with some not included. The sample consists of 90,000 to 120,000 clones, about 92% of them appearing once. Notes on this clone: Its antigen is undetermined.

The sequence came from an adult who received the AZD1222 COVID-19 vaccine. The specimen comprised peripheral blood, sampled 28 days after the second AZD1222 dose. The rearrangement links TRBV18 to TRBJ1-4; D not certain. The CDR3 bases are TGTGCCAGCTCACCACTGGCAGCAAATGAAAAACTGTTTTTT. This translates into CASSPLAANEKLFF.